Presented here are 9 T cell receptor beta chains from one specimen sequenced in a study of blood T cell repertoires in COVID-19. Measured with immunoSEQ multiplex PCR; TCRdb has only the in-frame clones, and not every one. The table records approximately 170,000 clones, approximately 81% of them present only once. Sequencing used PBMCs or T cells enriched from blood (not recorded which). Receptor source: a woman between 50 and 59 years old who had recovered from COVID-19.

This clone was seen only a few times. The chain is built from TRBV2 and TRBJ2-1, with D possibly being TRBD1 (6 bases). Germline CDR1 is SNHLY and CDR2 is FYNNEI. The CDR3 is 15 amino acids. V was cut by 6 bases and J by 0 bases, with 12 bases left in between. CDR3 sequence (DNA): TGTGCCAGCAGCGCACAGGGCTTCTCCTACAATGAGCAGTTCTTC. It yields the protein CASSAQGFSYNEQFF.

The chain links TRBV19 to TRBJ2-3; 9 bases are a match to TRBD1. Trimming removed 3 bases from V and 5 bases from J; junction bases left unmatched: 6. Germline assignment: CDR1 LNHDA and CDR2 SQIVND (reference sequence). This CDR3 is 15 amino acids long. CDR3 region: CASSMLTGGVDTQYF. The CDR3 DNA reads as TGTGCCAGTAGTATGCTCACAGGGGGCGTAGATACGCAGTATTTT.

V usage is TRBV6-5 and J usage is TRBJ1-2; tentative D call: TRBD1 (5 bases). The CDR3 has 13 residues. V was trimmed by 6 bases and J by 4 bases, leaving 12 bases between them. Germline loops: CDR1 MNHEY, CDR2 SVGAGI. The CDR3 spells CASRPDSSYGYTF. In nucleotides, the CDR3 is TGTGCCAGCAGACCCGACAGTAGCTATGGCTACACCTTC.

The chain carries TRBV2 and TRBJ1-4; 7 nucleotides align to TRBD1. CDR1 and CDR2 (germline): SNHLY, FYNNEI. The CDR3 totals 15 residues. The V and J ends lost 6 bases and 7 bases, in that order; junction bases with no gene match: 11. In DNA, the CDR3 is TGTGCCAGCAGAGCTAGACAGGGCCGGGGTGAAAAACTGTTTTTT. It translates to CASRARQGRGEKLFF.

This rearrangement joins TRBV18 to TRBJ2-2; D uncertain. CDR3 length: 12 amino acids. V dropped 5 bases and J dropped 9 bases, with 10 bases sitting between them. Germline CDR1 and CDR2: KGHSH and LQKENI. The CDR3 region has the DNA TGTGCCAGCTCAAACTTACTACGGGAGCTGTTTTTT. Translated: CASSNLLRELFF.

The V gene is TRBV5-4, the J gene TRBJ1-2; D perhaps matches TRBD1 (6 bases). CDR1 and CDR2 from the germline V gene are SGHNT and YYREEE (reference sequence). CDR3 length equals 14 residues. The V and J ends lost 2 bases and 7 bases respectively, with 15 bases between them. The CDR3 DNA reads TGTGCCAGCAGCTTAGCTGGGGGCCAGGGTGGCTACACCTTC. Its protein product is CASSLAGGQGGYTF.

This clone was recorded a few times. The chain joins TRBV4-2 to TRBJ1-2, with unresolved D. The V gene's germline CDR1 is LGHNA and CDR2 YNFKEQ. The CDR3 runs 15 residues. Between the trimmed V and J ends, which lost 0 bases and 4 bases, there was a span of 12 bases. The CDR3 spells CASSQDGEGSYGYTF. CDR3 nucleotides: TGTGCCAGCAGCCAAGATGGGGAGGGAAGCTATGGCTACACCTTC.

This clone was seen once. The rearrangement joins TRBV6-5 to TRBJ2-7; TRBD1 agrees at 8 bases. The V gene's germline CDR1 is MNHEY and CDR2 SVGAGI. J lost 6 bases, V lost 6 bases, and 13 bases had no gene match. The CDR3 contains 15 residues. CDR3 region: CASSPLGQGIGEQYF. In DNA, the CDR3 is TGTGCCAGCAGCCCCTTAGGACAGGGAATCGGCGAGCAGTACTTC.

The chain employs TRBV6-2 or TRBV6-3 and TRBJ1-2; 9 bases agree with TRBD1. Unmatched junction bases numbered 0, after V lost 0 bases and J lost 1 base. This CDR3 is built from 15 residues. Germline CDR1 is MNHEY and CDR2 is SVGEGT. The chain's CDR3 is CASSYSTGGNYGYTF. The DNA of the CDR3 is TGTGCCAGCAGTTACTCGACAGGGGGTAACTATGGCTACACCTTC.